These 19 T cell receptor beta chains originate from one sample sequenced in a study of CD8+CD57+ T cells in acquired aplastic anemia. The study profiled TCR beta VDJ and CDR3 using genomic DNA as template. TCRdb passed the reads through MiXCR, listing each CDR3 protein once. The data show 150,000 to 200,000 distinct CDR3 sequences, with 64% seen just once and about half held by the top ten. The material sequenced was sorted CD4+, CD8+, or CD8+CD57+ T cells (not recorded which) from PBMCs. The receptors originated from a human donor with severe aplastic anemia or a healthy control (not recorded which).

This clonotype has a count of ten or more. The chain employs TRBV6-2 or TRBV6-3 and TRBJ1-1, with 8 positions matching TRBD1. CDR3 size: 13 residues. J lost 6 bases, V lost 8 bases, and 8 bases had no gene match. Per the germline V gene, CDR1 is MNHEY and CDR2 is SVGEGT. The CDR3 is CASGPTQGAEAFF. In DNA, the CDR3 is TGTGCCAGCGGGCCAACACAGGGGGCTGAAGCTTTCTTT.

This rearrangement joins TRBV15 to TRBJ2-3, with TRBD1 matching over 11 bases. Germline V gene data show CDR1 as LNHNV and CDR2 as YYDKDF (reference sequence). The CDR3 runs 18 residues. Losses at the gene ends were 5 bases for V and 1 base for J; bases not matched to a gene: 11. The CDR3 sequence is CATSRTGGAQARTDTQYF. The CDR3 DNA reads TGTGCCACCAGCCGGACAGGGGGCGCGCAGGCCCGCACAGATACGCAGTATTTT.

A single count supports this clonotype. The chain couples TRBV20-1 to TRBJ2-5, with 9 bases aligning to TRBD1. The last part of the DNA fits TRBJ2-1 better; the J call may be wrong. This CDR3 contains 14 residues. In germline, CDR1 is DFQATT, CDR2 SNEGSKA (reference sequence). CDR3 coding DNA: TGCAGTGCTAGGGGGACAGGGTCCTACAATGAGCAGTTCTTC. It yields the protein CSARGTGSYNEQFF.

The rearrangement uses TRBV7-2 and TRBJ1-1, with D maybe TRBD1 (5 bases). Germline V CDR1 and CDR2: SGHTA, FQGNSA. V dropped 4 bases and J dropped 5 bases, with 14 bases sitting between them. The CDR3 spans 14 residues. CDR3 coding DNA: TGTGCCAGCAGCTCTCCCGGGACGCTGACTGAAGCTTTCTTT. Residues: CASSSPGTLTEAFF. Supplemented by reference TRBV7-2 and TRBJ1-1, the full variable domain reads GAGVSQSPSNKVTEKGKDVELRCDPISGHTALYWYRQSLGQGLEFLIYFQGNSAPDKSGLPSDRFSAERTGGSVSTLTIQRTQQEDSAVYLCASSSPGTLTEAFFGQGTRLTVV.

This rearrangement joins TRBV7-3 to TRBJ2-1; 7 bases align to TRBD2. Germline values: CDR1 SGHTA, CDR2 FQGTGA. Germline trimming cut 6 bases from V and 10 bases from J; bases unmatched to any gene: 9. This CDR3 contains 13 residues. Written as DNA, the CDR3 is TGTGCCAGCAGTGGACTAGACGGGGAGGAGCAGTTCTTC. This codes for CASSGLDGEEQFF.

This clonotype was picked up many times. The chain has TRBV11-2 and TRBJ2-5; the D gene is possibly TRBD1 (7 bases). CDR1 SGHAT and CDR2 FQNNGV come from the germline V gene. The CDR3 loop spans 15 amino acids. Trimming removed 1 base from V and 2 bases from J, with 11 bases in between. The CDR3 DNA reads as TGTGCCAGCAGCTTAGGGCAGGGGGGACAAGAGACCCAGTACTTC. It codes for CASSLGQGGQETQYF.

The chain joins TRBV11-2 to TRBJ1-6; D is unclear. Germline V lookup: CDR1 SGHAT, CDR2 FQNNGV. The CDR3 is 14 amino acids. The germline V and J ends were trimmed by 6 bases and 4 bases, with 10 bases remaining between them. CDR3 DNA: TGTGCCAGCAGATCATCCGTATATAATTCACCCCTCCACTTT. Translated: CASRSSVYNSPLHF.

The CDR3 reads CSVVAQEQFF. The CDR3 coding sequence is TGCAGCGTTGTTGCCCAAGAGCAGTTCTTC. The chain carries TRBV29-1 and TRBJ2-1, with D uncertain. This CDR3 comprises 10 residues. V was pared by 4 bases and J by 10 bases, with 8 bases between. Germline V lookup: CDR1 SQVTM, CDR2 ANQGSEA.

V gene TRBV5-8 combines with J gene TRBJ2-1; no reliable D call. CDR1 is SGHTS and CDR2 is YDEGEE in the germline V gene. This CDR3 has 13 amino acids. V was cut by 7 bases and J by 3 bases, with 11 bases left in between. The CDR3 DNA sequence: TGTGCCAGCTTAGAAACAATCTACAATGAGCAGTTCTTC. As protein: CASLETIYNEQFF.

The chain combines TRBV14 with TRBJ2-1, with D uncertain. Between the trimmed V and J ends, which lost 6 bases and 10 bases, there was a span of 10 bases. The germline gives CDR1 SGHDN, CDR2 FVKESK. There are 11 residues in the CDR3. In DNA, the CDR3 is TGTGCCAGCAGACGACTGGACGAGCAGTTCTTC. Protein product: CASRRLDEQFF. The variable domain in full, completed from reference TRBV14 and TRBJ2-1, reads EAGVTQFPSHSVIEKGQTVTLRCDPISGHDNLYWYRRVMGKEIKFLLHFVKESKQDESGMPNNRFLAERTGGTYSTLKVQPAELEDSGVYFCASRRLDEQFFGPGTRLTVL.

The genes are TRBV20-1 and TRBJ1-2; D is ambiguous. CDR3 length equals 15 residues. Germline assignment: CDR1 DFQATT and CDR2 SNEGSKA (reference sequence). The ends were cut back, 0 bases at V and 4 bases at J, with 15 bases in the middle. As DNA, the CDR3 is TGCAGTGCTAGAGATCTCGGCGGGGAGATCTATGGCTACACCTTC. Its translation: CSARDLGGEIYGYTF.

As concerns this clonotype: The junction and the germline gene differ at one end; a read error may be behind it. The chain combines TRBV2 with TRBJ2-7, with a tentative D call TRBD1 (6 bases). CDR3 length equals 12 residues. The germline V gene has CDR1 SNHLY and CDR2 FYNNEI. The CDR3 DNA is TGCGCCAGCACCCAGGGGCTATACGAGCAGTACTTC. Translation gives CASTQGLYEQYF.

This clonotype was picked up many times. The rearrangement links TRBV15 to TRBJ1-1, with D possibly being TRBD1 (6 bases). The CDR3 extends over 14 amino acids. The ends were cut back, 3 bases at V and 6 bases at J, with 14 bases in the middle. CDR1 and CDR2 (germline): LNHNV, YYDKDF (reference sequence). In DNA form, the CDR3 reads TGTGCCACCAGCAGTTTACAGGGAGAGGCTGAAGCTTTCTTT. Its translation is CATSSLQGEAEAFF. Complete variable domain (other parts from reference TRBV15 and TRBJ1-1): DAMVIQNPRYQVTQFGKPVTLSCSQTLNHNVMYWYQQKSSQAPKLLFHYYDKDFNNEADTPDNFQSRRPNTSFCFLDIRSPGLGDTAMYLCATSSLQGEAEAFFGQGTRLTVV.

The chain's CDR3 is CASSLASSGRWETQYF. DNA for the CDR3: TGTGCCAGCAGCTTAGCGAGCAGCGGGAGGTGGGAGACCCAGTACTTC. This chain joins TRBV7-6 and TRBJ2-5; 9 nucleotides agree with TRBD2. The CDR3 sequence is 16 residues long. Germline V gives CDR1 SGHVS, CDR2 FNYEAQ. Losses at the gene ends were 0 bases for V and 5 bases for J; bases not matched to a gene: 7.

V gene TRBV7-8 combines with J gene TRBJ2-7; D remains unclear. The CDR3 is 13 amino acids. Trimming stripped 1 base from V and 3 bases from J, with 7 bases between. CDR1 is SGHVS and CDR2 is FQNEAQ in the germline V gene. The CDR3 DNA reads as TGTGCCAGCAGCTTAGGATCGGTCTACGAGCAGTACTTC. Protein product: CASSLGSVYEQYF. Full variable domain (outside the CDR3, taken from reference TRBV7-8 and TRBJ2-7): GAGVSQSPRYKVAKRGQDVALRCDPISGHVSLFWYQQALGQGPEFLTYFQNEAQLDKSGLPSDRFFAERPEGSVSTLKIQRTQQEDSAVYLCASSLGSVYEQYFGPGTRLTVT.

As for this clonotype: At one end, the junction sequence differs from germline, possibly due to a read error. The chain is built from TRBV9 and TRBJ2-5, with 9 positions matching TRBD1. Germline values: CDR1 SGDLS, CDR2 YYNGEE. CDR3 length: 14 residues. The CDR3 here is CASSGWTGAETRYF. In DNA form, the CDR3 reads TGTGCCAGCAGCGGATGGACAGGGGCAGAGACCCGGTACTTC.

V usage is TRBV7-8 and J usage is TRBJ2-5, with D perhaps matching TRBD2 (5 bases). The germline gives CDR1 SGHVS, CDR2 FQNEAQ. The CDR3 is made up of 12 amino acids. V was clipped by 6 bases and J by 5 bases, with 10 bases between them. The CDR3, as DNA: TGTGCCAGCAGTCGGGAAGTGGAGACCCAGTACTTC. Its translation: CASSREVETQYF.

In its sample, this clonotype was seen a few times. The chain recombines TRBV7-2 with TRBJ2-1; D remains ambiguous. The V end lost 3 bases, the J end lost 10 bases, and 13 bases lay between the germline ends. This CDR3 has 13 amino acids. The germline V gene has CDR1 SGHTA and CDR2 FQGNSA. The CDR3 DNA is TGTGCCAGCAGCTTCAGACTGGCAACCGAGCAGTTCTTC. Encoded protein: CASSFRLATEQFF.

This clonotype was observed at least ten times. This chain uses TRBV6-5 with TRBJ2-2; no definite D call. Germline CDR1 MNHEY, CDR2 SVGAGI. V was cut by 2 bases and J by 4 bases, with 5 bases left in between. The CDR3 consists of 13 residues. CDR3 sequence reads: CASSYGSTGELFF. The CDR3 nucleotides are TGTGCCAGCAGTTACGGTTCCACCGGGGAGCTGTTTTTT.